This is a list of T cell receptor beta chains from one sample in a study of blood T cell repertoires in COVID-19. Some clones are missing from TCRdb's copy, which holds only in-frame ones; the method was immunoSEQ multiplex PCR. There are a few hundred thousand clones in the sample; roughly 82% occur only once, and more than 9% lies in the top ten. Sample: peripheral blood. The source is a man of 80 years or more with acute or convalescent COVID-19. CDR3s include the opening cysteine and the closing phenylalanine or tryptophan. The order of the fields is CDR3 protein, CDR3 DNA, V gene, J gene, D gene, clone size. A D gene is named only where the DNA matches it firmly. The size field is filled for only some rows; it gives once, few, many or a size class.

CDR3: CASSTTGGTYEQYF
DNA: TGTGCCAGCAGTACTACAGGGGGAACCTACGAGCAGTACTTC
V: TRBV28
J: TRBJ2-7
D: TRBD1
size: NA

CDR3: CASRSSSGGTDTQYF
DNA: TGTGCCAGCAGATCCTCTAGCGGGGGCACAGATACGCAGTATTTT
V: TRBV3-1/TRBV3-2
J: TRBJ2-3
D: TRBD2
size: NA

CDR3: CASSIVAVNTEAFF
DNA: TGTGCCAGTAGTATAGTCGCGGTGAACACTGAAGCTTTCTTT
V: TRBV19
J: TRBJ1-1
D: NA
size: NA

CDR3: CASSLQGIYGYTF
DNA: TGTGCCAGCAGCCTACAGGGTATCTATGGCTACACCTTC
V: TRBV11-2
J: TRBJ1-2
D: NA
size: NA

CDR3: CASSLGSVPNEQFF
DNA: TGTGCCAGCAGCTTGGGTTCCGTCCCCAATGAGCAGTTCTTC
V: TRBV5-6
J: TRBJ2-1
D: NA
size: NA

CDR3: CASSSQAGNYGYTF
DNA: TGTGCCAGCAGTTCACAGGCCGGGAACTATGGCTACACCTTC
V: TRBV6-6
J: TRBJ1-2
D: NA
size: NA

CDR3: CASSQGRVRAEAFF
DNA: TGTGCCAGCAGCCAAGGGAGGGTAAGGGCTGAAGCTTTCTTT
V: TRBV3-1/TRBV3-2
J: TRBJ1-1
D: NA
size: NA

CDR3: CASSILGGGWPTGELFF
DNA: TGTGCCAGTAGTATCCTCGGGGGAGGGTGGCCGACCGGGGAGCTGTTTTTT
V: TRBV19
J: TRBJ2-2
D: TRBD2
size: NA

CDR3: CASSASGIGYEQYF
DNA: TGTGCCAGCAGTGCTAGCGGGATAGGCTACGAGCAGTACTTC
V: TRBV2
J: TRBJ2-7
D: TRBD2
size: NA

CDR3: CSAGQAFF
DNA: TGCAGTGCTGGGCAAGCTTTCTTT
V: TRBV20-1
J: TRBJ1-1
D: NA
size: NA

CDR3: CASSPGGEANEKLFF
DNA: TGTGCCAGCAGCCCTGGGGGGGAGGCTAATGAAAAACTGTTTTTT
V: TRBV3-1/TRBV3-2
J: TRBJ1-4
D: NA
size: NA

CDR3: CASSPQGSTEAFF
DNA: TGTGCCAGCTCACCGCAGGGTAGCACTGAAGCTTTCTTT
V: TRBV18
J: TRBJ1-1
D: NA
size: NA

CDR3: CASSFETGFAEAFF
DNA: TGCGCCAGCAGCTTTGAGACAGGCTTCGCTGAAGCTTTCTTT
V: TRBV5-1
J: TRBJ1-1
D: NA
size: NA

CDR3: CASSLLTGYYGYTF
DNA: TGTGCCAGCAGTCTCCTGACAGGTTACTATGGCTACACCTTC
V: TRBV6-2/TRBV6-3
J: TRBJ1-2
D: NA
size: NA

CDR3: CASSNQGSGTEAFF
DNA: TGCGCCAGCAGCAATCAGGGGAGCGGCACTGAAGCTTTCTTT
V: TRBV5-1
J: TRBJ1-1
D: NA
size: NA

CDR3: CASRPGVHSYNEQFF
DNA: TGTGCCAGCAGGCCCGGGGTTCACTCCTACAATGAGCAGTTCTTC
V: TRBV6-5
J: TRBJ2-1
D: NA
size: NA

CDR3: CASSSIPPTQGYGYTF
DNA: TGTGCCAGCAGTTCGATCCCTCCTACCCAGGGGTATGGCTACACCTTC
V: TRBV27
J: TRBJ1-2
D: NA
size: few

CDR3: CASSQGHNSPLHF
DNA: TGTGCCAGCAGCCAAGGGCACAATTCACCCCTCCACTTT
V: TRBV14
J: TRBJ1-6
D: NA
size: NA

CDR3: CASSQVSGSLYEQYF
DNA: TGTGCCAGCAGCCAAGTTAGTGGGAGTCTCTACGAGCAGTACTTC
V: TRBV14
J: TRBJ2-7
D: NA
size: NA

CDR3: CASTVASPNSPLHF
DNA: TGTGCCAGCACGGTAGCCAGCCCTAATTCACCCCTCCACTTT
V: TRBV28
J: TRBJ1-6
D: NA
size: NA

CDR3: CASSLTPSGRTYEQYF
DNA: TGTGCCAGCAGCCTAACGCCCAGCGGGAGAACGTACGAGCAGTACTTC
V: TRBV3-1/TRBV3-2
J: TRBJ2-7
D: TRBD2
size: NA

CDR3: CASSVGANYGYTF
DNA: TGTGCCAGCAGTGTGGGAGCTAACTATGGCTACACCTTC
V: TRBV2
J: TRBJ1-2
D: NA
size: NA

CDR3: CASNTGTLNTEAFF
DNA: TGTGCCAGTAATACCGGGACATTGAACACTGAAGCTTTCTTT
V: TRBV19
J: TRBJ1-1
D: NA
size: NA

CDR3: CASSPIAGGELFF
DNA: TGTGCCAGCAGCCCTATAGCGGGAGGGGAGCTGTTTTTT
V: TRBV7-8
J: TRBJ2-2
D: TRBD2
size: NA

CDR3: CASSFRDRVSGELFF
DNA: TGCGCCAGCAGCTTCCGGGACAGAGTATCCGGGGAGCTGTTTTTT
V: TRBV5-1
J: TRBJ2-2
D: TRBD1
size: NA

CDR3: CASSPSRTGSNQPQHF
DNA: TGTGCCAGCTCACCCTCTCGGACAGGTAGCAATCAGCCCCAGCATTTT
V: TRBV18
J: TRBJ1-5
D: TRBD1
size: NA

CDR3: CASSSSSDRGDTEAFF
DNA: TGTGCCAGCAGCTCGTCTTCGGACAGGGGGGACACTGAAGCTTTCTTT
V: TRBV7-3
J: TRBJ1-1
D: TRBD1
size: NA

CDR3: CASSLAAGLAGYTGELFF
DNA: TGTGCCAGCAGCTTAGCGGCGGGACTAGCGGGATACACCGGGGAGCTGTTTTTT
V: TRBV7-8
J: TRBJ2-2
D: TRBD2
size: few

CDR3: CASRRLNSNQPQHF
DNA: TGTGCCAGCAGGAGACTAAATAGCAATCAGCCCCAGCATTTT
V: TRBV28
J: TRBJ1-5
D: NA
size: NA

CDR3: CASSLVSGAGKGSPLHF
DNA: TGTGCCAGCAGTTTAGTCTCCGGCGCAGGGAAGGGTTCACCCCTCCACTTT
V: TRBV28
J: TRBJ1-6
D: NA
size: once

CDR3: CASSDAKARVYRTEAFF
DNA: TGTGCCAGCAGTGACGCGAAAGCCAGGGTGTACCGCACTGAAGCTTTCTTT
V: TRBV6-4
J: TRBJ1-1
D: NA
size: NA

CDR3: CATSRDPTSSSYEQYF
DNA: TGTGCCACCAGCAGAGATCCAACTAGCAGCTCCTACGAGCAGTACTTC
V: TRBV15
J: TRBJ2-7
D: NA
size: NA

CDR3: CASSGDQGALSYEQYF
DNA: TGTGCCAGCAGTGGAGACCAGGGGGCCCTCTCCTACGAGCAGTACTTC
V: TRBV6-1
J: TRBJ2-7
D: TRBD1
size: NA

CDR3: CASSSPGGGSYNEQFF
DNA: TGTGCCAGCAGTTCGCCAGGCGGGGGCTCCTACAATGAGCAGTTCTTC
V: TRBV28
J: TRBJ2-1
D: TRBD2
size: NA

CDR3: CASSGLKAGYGYTF
DNA: TGTGCCAGCAGTGGACTCAAAGCGGGATATGGCTACACCTTC
V: TRBV28
J: TRBJ1-2
D: NA
size: many

CDR3: CASTADSPTEAFF
DNA: TGTGCCAGCACCGCCGACAGCCCCACTGAAGCTTTCTTT
V: TRBV2
J: TRBJ1-1
D: NA
size: NA

CDR3: CASSYASGSPYTQYF
DNA: TGTGCCAGCAGTTACGCTAGCGGGAGCCCATATACGCAGTATTTT
V: TRBV6-5
J: TRBJ2-3
D: TRBD2
size: many

CDR3: CATSKRGPLGETQYF
DNA: TGTGCCACCAGTAAGCGGGGTCCCTTAGGGGAGACCCAGTACTTC
V: TRBV24-1
J: TRBJ2-5
D: TRBD2
size: NA

CDR3: CASTVRLAGGGNEQFF
DNA: TGTGCCAGCACCGTCAGACTAGCGGGAGGCGGGAATGAGCAGTTCTTC
V: TRBV14
J: TRBJ2-1
D: TRBD2
size: NA

CDR3: CASTLRGVGGNTEAFF
DNA: TGTGCCAGCACCCTGCGGGGTGTTGGGGGGAACACTGAAGCTTTCTTT
V: TRBV3-1/TRBV3-2
J: TRBJ1-1
D: NA
size: few

CDR3: CASSLQGAWGYTF
DNA: TGTGCCAGCAGCCTCCAGGGGGCCTGGGGCTACACCTTC
V: TRBV28
J: TRBJ1-2
D: TRBD1
size: NA

CDR3: CASSEQGGITDTQYF
DNA: TGTGCCAGCAGCGAACAGGGGGGAATCACAGATACGCAGTATTTT
V: TRBV6-4
J: TRBJ2-3
D: TRBD1
size: NA

CDR3: CASSLERAGGEQYF
DNA: TGTGCCAGCAGCTTAGAGAGGGCAGGCGGCGAGCAGTACTTC
V: TRBV7-8
J: TRBJ2-7
D: NA
size: NA

CDR3: CASSPTGQGTATGNTIYF
DNA: TGTGCCAGCAGCCCAACGGGACAGGGGACGGCTACTGGAAACACCATATATTTT
V: TRBV2
J: TRBJ1-3
D: TRBD1
size: NA

CDR3: CASSVTAGELFF
DNA: TGTGCCAGCAGTGTGACAGCCGGGGAGCTGTTTTTT
V: TRBV2
J: TRBJ2-2
D: NA
size: NA

CDR3: CASSDTNEQFF
DNA: TGTGCCAGTAGCGACACCAATGAGCAGTTCTTC
V: TRBV19
J: TRBJ2-1
D: NA
size: NA

CDR3: CASSLVSGGLNQPQHF
DNA: TGTGCCAGCAGCTTGGTTTCCGGCGGGCTCAATCAGCCCCAGCATTTT
V: TRBV7-2
J: TRBJ1-5
D: NA
size: NA

CDR3: CASSSRQGWNTEAFF
DNA: TGTGCCAGCAGCTCCCGACAGGGTTGGAACACTGAAGCTTTCTTT
V: TRBV7-2
J: TRBJ1-1
D: TRBD1
size: NA

CDR3: CASSLWHLGPDETQYF
DNA: TGTGCCAGCAGCTTATGGCATTTGGGGCCTGACGAGACCCAGTACTTC
V: TRBV7-9
J: TRBJ2-5
D: NA
size: NA

CDR3: CASMGVRGANQPQHF
DNA: TGTGCCAGTATGGGGGTCAGGGGGGCCAATCAGCCCCAGCATTTT
V: TRBV19
J: TRBJ1-5
D: TRBD1
size: NA

CDR3: CASSLRQGAEAFF
DNA: TGTGCCAGCAGCTTACGACAGGGAGCTGAAGCTTTCTTT
V: TRBV5-4
J: TRBJ1-1
D: TRBD1
size: NA

CDR3: CASTLRGIGTEAFF
DNA: TGTGCCAGTACCCTCAGGGGGATTGGCACTGAAGCTTTCTTT
V: TRBV19
J: TRBJ1-1
D: TRBD1
size: few

CDR3: CASSGTGNTIYF
DNA: TGTGCCAGCAGCGGGACTGGAAACACCATATATTTT
V: TRBV18
J: TRBJ1-3
D: NA
size: many

CDR3: CASSGEWAGYGYTF
DNA: TGTGCCAGCAGCGGGGAGTGGGCCGGCTATGGCTACACCTTC
V: TRBV5-4
J: TRBJ1-2
D: NA
size: NA